The 14 T cell receptor beta chains listed next were all sequenced from one sample in a study of blood T cell repertoires in COVID-19. Only in-frame clones appear in the TCRdb table, and some are missing; sequencing was by immunoSEQ multiplex PCR. The sample lists over 55,000 clones, just over 85% seen once, with about 5% in the top ten. Sequencing was done on a sample of peripheral blood. Receptor source: a human donor in a cohort sampled during active COVID-19.

The gene calls are TRBV7-6 and TRBJ2-3; D may be TRBD2 (7 bases). The CDR3 extends over 15 amino acids. The V gene lost 0 bases and the J gene lost 6 bases, with 13 bases spanning the gap. Germline V lookup: CDR1 SGHVS, CDR2 FNYEAQ. The DNA for the CDR3 is TGTGCCAGCAGCTTAGCGGGGGGGCCGTCCGATACGCAGTATTTT. As protein: CASSLAGGPSDTQYF.

CDR3: CASSLSQGTNHGYGYTF. In nucleotides, the CDR3 is TGTGCCAGCAGTTTATCACAGGGAACTAATCATGGCTATGGCTACACCTTC. The J gene is TRBJ1-2, the V gene TRBV27; D is possibly TRBD1 (6 bases). This CDR3 is built from 17 residues. The germline V gene encodes CDR1 MNHEY and CDR2 SMNVEV (reference sequence). V gave up 0 bases and J gave up 4 bases, with 18 bases separating them.

V is TRBV9 and J is TRBJ2-2; D unclear. This CDR3 is 12 amino acids long. CDR1 SGDLS and CDR2 YYNGEE come from the germline V gene. Trimming took 0 bases from V and 6 from J, leaving 3 bases between them. CDR3 sequence (DNA): TGTGCCAGCAGCGTAGGGCCCGGGGAGCTGTTTTTT. The encoded protein is CASSVGPGELFF.

This clone came up a few times. The chain carries TRBV28 and TRBJ1-6, with 9 positions matching TRBD1. The germline V gene has CDR1 MDHEN and CDR2 SYDVKM. The V and J ends lost 9 bases and 7 bases, in that order; junction bases with no gene match: 10. The CDR3 is made up of 15 amino acids. The CDR3: CASIFDRGRNSPLHF. In DNA, the CDR3 is TGTGCCAGTATATTTGACAGGGGGAGGAATTCACCCCTCCACTTT.

This clone has a single count. The V gene is TRBV18, the J gene TRBJ1-2, with 7 nucleotides matching TRBD1. The CDR3 extends over 13 amino acids. CDR1 is KGHSH and CDR2 is LQKENI in the germline V gene. The ends lost 3 bases at V and 8 bases at J; junction bases unmatched: 6. The CDR3 loop is CASSPGQMGGYTF. CDR3 coding DNA: TGTGCCAGCTCACCGGGACAGATGGGAGGCTACACCTTC.

CDR3 coding DNA: TGTGCCTGCTTAGGACAGGGCGGGATATCCGAAAAACTGTTTTTT. This codes for CACLGQGGISEKLFF. V gene TRBV2 combines with J gene TRBJ1-4; 8 nucleotides align to TRBD1. The CDR3 spans 15 residues. The V gene's germline CDR1 is SNHLY and CDR2 FYNNEI. J was trimmed by 8 bases and V by 11 bases; bases with no gene match: 16. The full variable domain, its missing parts supplied by reference TRBV2 and TRBJ1-4, is EPEVTQTPSHQVTQMGQEVILRCVPISNHLYFYWYRQILGQKVEFLVSFYNNEISEKSEIFDDQFSVERPDGSNFTLKIRSTKLEDSAMYFCACLGQGGISEKLFFGSGTQLSVL.

The CDR3 sequence: CASSSGRRQETQYF. DNA for the CDR3: TGTGCCAGTAGTAGCGGGAGGAGACAAGAGACCCAGTACTTC. This chain links TRBV19 with TRBJ2-5; 8 bases map to TRBD2. The CDR3 extends over 14 amino acids. Looked up from germline, CDR1 is LNHDA and CDR2 is SQIVND (reference sequence). The junction had 3 bases not matched to a gene; V was cut back by 4 bases and J by 2 bases.

This chain connects TRBV27 to TRBJ1-1; D remains unclear. CDR3 length: 13 amino acids. Trimming removed 3 bases at V and 0 bases at J, with 5 bases between. The germline gives CDR1 MNHEY, CDR2 SMNVEV (reference sequence). The CDR3 sequence is CASSFRVNTEAFF. CDR3 nucleotide sequence: TGTGCCAGCAGTTTCCGAGTGAACACTGAAGCTTTCTTT.

CDR3 residues: CASSLTGSGAYNEQFF. In DNA form, the CDR3 reads TGTGCCAGCAGCCTCACCGGTAGCGGGGCCTACAATGAGCAGTTCTTC. The chain carries TRBV14 and TRBJ2-1, with 8 bases lining up with TRBD2. V shed 4 bases, J shed 2 bases, and the junction held 7 bases outside the gene matches. Germline V gene data show CDR1 as SGHDN and CDR2 as FVKESK. This CDR3 is 16 amino acids long. Looking up the rest from reference TRBV14 and TRBJ2-1 gives the full variable domain: EAGVTQFPSHSVIEKGQTVTLRCDPISGHDNLYWYRRVMGKEIKFLLHFVKESKQDESGMPNNRFLAERTGGTYSTLKVQPAELEDSGVYFCASSLTGSGAYNEQFFGPGTRLTVL.

Regarding this clone: The same CDR3 arises from other DNA sequences in this sample as well. This sequence joins TRBV18 and TRBJ2-5; D is unclear. The germline V gene encodes CDR1 KGHSH and CDR2 LQKENI. There are 13 residues in the CDR3. Trimming removed 2 bases from V and 2 bases from J, with 6 bases in between. The CDR3 DNA is TGTGCCAGCTCACCAGGGCAGCAAGAGACCCAGTACTTC. Translated: CASSPGQQETQYF.

The chain couples TRBV7-9 to TRBJ2-1; 8 bases align to TRBD2. With V trimmed by 6 bases and J by 0 bases, 10 bases remained unmatched. This CDR3 has 17 amino acids. Germline lookup yields CDR1 SEHNR and CDR2 FQNEAQ (reference sequence). The CDR3: CASSQLSSGLSYNEQFF. In DNA, the CDR3 is TGTGCCAGCAGTCAGCTTTCTAGCGGGCTCTCCTACAATGAGCAGTTCTTC.

The genes are TRBV2 and TRBJ1-5, with 8 bases matching TRBD1. V lost 4 bases and J lost 9; bases outside the gene matches: 5. Germline CDR1 SNHLY, CDR2 FYNNEI. The CDR3 runs 13 residues. CDR3 region: CASSGTGGWPQHF. In nucleotides, the CDR3 is TGTGCCAGCAGTGGTACAGGGGGTTGGCCCCAGCATTTT.

CDR3 sequence: CASSYQGEGTEAFF. CDR3 bases: TGTGCCAGCAGTTATCAAGGGGAGGGGACTGAAGCTTTCTTT. This rearrangement joins TRBV6-6 to TRBJ1-1; D is possibly TRBD1 (5 bases). CDR3 length: 14 residues. Germline CDR1 is MNHNY and CDR2 is SVGAGI (reference sequence). Trimming shortened V by 3 bases and J by 5 bases, and 13 bases separated the two germline ends.

The rearrangement joins TRBV11-3 to TRBJ2-6, with D possibly being TRBD2 (6 bases). The CDR3 contains 15 residues. Per germline, CDR1 SGHNT and CDR2 YENEEA. Deletions cut 5 bases from V and 4 bases from J, with 12 bases between. The DNA of the CDR3 is TGTGCCAGCAGCCCTGGGGGGTCCGGGGCCAACGTCCTGACTTTC. Its translation: CASSPGGSGANVLTF.